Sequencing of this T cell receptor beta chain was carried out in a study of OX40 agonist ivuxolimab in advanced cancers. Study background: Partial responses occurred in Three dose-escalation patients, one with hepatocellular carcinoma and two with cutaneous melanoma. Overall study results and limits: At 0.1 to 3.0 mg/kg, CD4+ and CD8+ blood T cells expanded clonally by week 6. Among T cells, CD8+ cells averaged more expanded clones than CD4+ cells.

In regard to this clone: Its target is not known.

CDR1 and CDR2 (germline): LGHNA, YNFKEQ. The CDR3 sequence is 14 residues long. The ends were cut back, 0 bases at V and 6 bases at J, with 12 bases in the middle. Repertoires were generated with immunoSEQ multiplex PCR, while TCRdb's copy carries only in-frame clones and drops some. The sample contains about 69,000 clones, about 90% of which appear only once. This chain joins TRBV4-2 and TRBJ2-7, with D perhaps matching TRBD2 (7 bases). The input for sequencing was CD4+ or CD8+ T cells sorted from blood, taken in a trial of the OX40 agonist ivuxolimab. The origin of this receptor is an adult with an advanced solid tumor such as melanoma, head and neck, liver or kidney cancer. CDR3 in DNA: TGTGCCAGCAGCCAAGATTTCGGGGGGCCCGAGCAGTACTTC. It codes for CASSQDFGGPEQYF.